This T cell receptor (beta chain) was captured in a study of neurological immune-mediated disorders. General study results and limits: Private repertoires in all groups were suggested by the finding that expanded clones across subjects shared no CDR3 amino acid sequences.

The cDNA was generated by 5'RACE with 10-nucleotide random UMIs. From 15-18 subjects, over 180 million TCR-beta sequences were obtained in each sequencing run. TCRdb reprocessed the 5' RACE reads via MiXCR and lists one record per CDR3 protein. The table includes tens of thousands of distinct CDR3 sequences, around a tenth detected once. After removal of 4 bases from V and 4 bases from J, the junction contained 11 bases not matched to a gene. Germline V gene data show CDR1 as SGHRS and CDR2 as YFSETQ. The CDR3 runs to 17 residues. Unsorted libraries were derived from 2 million PBMCs stored at -80 C. This clonotype has at least ten counts. The antigen remains unidentified.

The gene calls are TRBV5-1 and TRBJ1-6; 7 bases are a match to TRBD1. Sequenced: PBMCs. The sequence was collected from a woman in her twenties or thirties with HTLV-1-associated myelopathy (HAM/TSP). CDR3 amino acids: CASSVDAGTAYNSPLHF. In DNA form, the CDR3 reads TGCGCCAGCAGCGTGGACGCCGGGACAGCTTATAATTCACCCCTCCACTTT.